One and the same sample provided the 22 T cell receptor beta chains below, sequenced in a study of early T cells in non-severe SARS-CoV-2 infection. TCRdb used MiXCR to reprocess the 5' RACE reads, holding one entry per CDR3 protein. In the table there are tens of thousands of distinct CDR3 sequences, 9% to 10% of which are singletons. Material: whole blood, obtained at baseline. The receptors derive from an adult who was a healthcare worker with PCR-confirmed SARS-CoV-2 infection or an uninfected control (not recorded which).

This clonotype was seen many times. The gene calls are TRBV28 and TRBJ2-7; possibly TRBD2 for D (5 bases). The CDR3 is 17 amino acids. Per germline, CDR1 MDHEN and CDR2 SYDVKM. Trimming cost V 6 bases and J 4 bases, with 25 bases left between them. The DNA of the CDR3 is TGTGCCAGCAGCCCACATTTGAATTGGGAGTCCGAATACGAGCAGTACTTC. Encoded protein: CASSPHLNWESEYEQYF.

The V and J genes are TRBV28 and TRBJ1-2; no clear D gene. The germline V gene encodes CDR1 MDHEN and CDR2 SYDVKM. Between the trimmed V and J ends, which lost 3 bases and 2 bases, there was a span of 10 bases. The CDR3 sequence is 14 residues long. CDR3 coding DNA: TGTGCCAGCAGTTTCCCGCACGGAAACTATGGCTACACCTTC. It yields the protein CASSFPHGNYGYTF.

The J gene is TRBJ1-1, the V gene TRBV11-2; the match to TRBD1 covers 8 bases. V trimming: 5 bases; J trimming: 6 bases; junction bases outside the gene matches: 17. The CDR3 runs 17 residues. Germline-derived CDR1 and CDR2 are SGHAT and FQNNGV. The CDR3 region is CASSGDATGRGPAEAFF. CDR3 bases: TGTGCCAGCAGCGGAGATGCGACGGGCAGGGGGCCGGCTGAAGCTTTCTTT.

This clonotype was seen repeatedly, ten times or more. The chain employs TRBV9 and TRBJ2-7; D call uncertain. Per germline, CDR1 SGDLS and CDR2 YYNGEE. Deletions cut 4 bases from V and 3 bases from J, with 2 bases between. The CDR3 has 10 amino acids. CDR3 DNA sequence: TGTGCCAGCAGCCGCTACGAGCAGTACTTC. It yields the protein CASSRYEQYF.

Ten or more counts support this clonotype. The chain joins TRBV25-1 to TRBJ2-2; TRBD2 matches at 9 bases. The CDR3 sequence is 14 residues long. V shed 4 bases, J shed 3 bases, and the junction held 0 bases outside the gene matches. The germline gives CDR1 MGHDK, CDR2 SYGVNS. CDR3: CASSGTSDTGELFF. As DNA, the CDR3 is TGTGCCAGCAGTGGGACTAGCGACACCGGGGAGCTGTTTTTT.

The sample holds a few counts of this clonotype. This chain joins TRBV3-1 and TRBJ1-3; D ambiguous. CDR1 LGHDT and CDR2 YNNKEL come from the germline V gene (reference sequence). The CDR3 contains 16 residues. V shed 1 base and J shed 0 bases, with 10 bases lying between them. The CDR3 region has the DNA TGTGCCAGCAGCCAAGCTAAAGATAGCTCTGGAAACACCATATATTTT. Translated, it gives CASSQAKDSSGNTIYF.

On this clonotype: The junction does not match germline at one end; this may be a read error. V is TRBV6-6 and J is TRBJ1-1, with unresolved D. Germline V gene lookup returns CDR1 MNHNY and CDR2 SVGAGI (reference sequence). This CDR3 comprises 13 residues. The CDR3 nucleotides read TGTGCCACCACCCCCAGTTTGAAGACTGAAGCTTTCTTT. Its translation is CATTPSLKTEAFF.

This clonotype was recorded a few times. This chain links TRBV25-1 with TRBJ2-3; no clear D gene. V lost 4 bases to trimming and J lost 2 bases, with 10 bases between them. Germline CDR1 reads MGHDK; CDR2 reads SYGVNS. This CDR3 region has 14 residues. CDR3 amino acids: CASSVSENTDTQYF. CDR3 DNA: TGTGCCAGCAGTGTATCGGAGAACACAGATACGCAGTATTTT.

In this sample, this clonotype turned up many times. The V gene is TRBV5-1, the J gene TRBJ1-1; 8 positions agree with TRBD1. The CDR3 length is 14 residues. Germline V lookup: CDR1 SGHRS, CDR2 YFSETQ. The J segment lost 5 bases and the V segment lost 2 bases, leaving 5 bases of the junction unmatched. The CDR3: CASSFGQGGTEAFF. For the CDR3, the DNA is TGCGCCAGCAGCTTCGGACAGGGAGGGACTGAAGCTTTCTTT.

In its sample, this clonotype was seen many times. The V and J genes are TRBV7-3 and TRBJ2-2, with 8 bases lining up with TRBD1. The CDR3 runs 15 residues. Germline CDR1 and CDR2: SGHTA and FQGTGA. V lost 3 bases to trimming and J lost 3 bases; unmatched junction nucleotides: 3. The CDR3 reads CASSFGTGDTGELFF. The DNA for the CDR3 is TGTGCCAGCAGCTTCGGGACAGGCGACACCGGGGAGCTGTTTTTT.

Only a few counts were recorded for this clonotype. The J gene is TRBJ2-5, the V gene TRBV3-1; 7 nucleotides align to TRBD2. Unmatched junction bases numbered 7, after V lost 1 base and J lost 5 bases. The CDR3 contains 15 residues. CDR1 is LGHDT and CDR2 is YNNKEL in the germline V gene (reference sequence). Written as DNA, the CDR3 is TGTGCCAGCAGCCAAGTCCAGGTCGGGAGGGAGACCCAGTACTTC. Translated: CASSQVQVGRETQYF.

The chain uses TRBV5-1 and TRBJ1-2, with D perhaps TRBD1 (6 bases). The V gene lost 4 bases and the J gene lost 4 bases, with 14 bases spanning the gap. CDR3 length: 14 amino acids. Germline V CDR1 and CDR2: SGHRS, YFSETQ. Here the CDR3 DNA reads TGCGCCAGCAGCCAAGGGACATCCAGCTATGGCTACACCTTC. Translation: CASSQGTSSYGYTF.

This clonotype is categorized as medium-sized (0.01 to 0.1%). The chain couples TRBV20-1 to TRBJ2-3, with 9 bases matching TRBD2. Trimming cost V 5 bases and J 3 bases; bases outside gene matches: 9. The CDR3 covers 15 residues. Looked up from germline, CDR1 is DFQATT and CDR2 is SNEGSKA (reference sequence). CDR3 amino acids: CSAPGPSGTTDTQYF. In nucleotides, the CDR3 is TGCAGTGCTCCAGGCCCTAGCGGGACGACAGATACGCAGTATTTT.

The chain recombines TRBV28 with TRBJ2-3, with 9 bases aligning to TRBD2. J gave up 14 bases and V 6 bases, and 15 bases lay outside the gene matches. CDR3 length equals 14 residues. CDR1 and CDR2 (germline): MDHEN, SYDVKM. CDR3 sequence: CASSRGGGSGHLYF. CDR3 sequence (DNA): TGTGCCAGCAGCCGCGGGGGGGGTAGTGGACATCTGTATTTT.

This clonotype appeared many times. The V and J genes are TRBV14 and TRBJ1-1; D gene uncertain. V was clipped by 4 bases and J by 1 base, with 7 bases between them. The CDR3 runs 13 residues. The germline V gene has CDR1 SGHDN and CDR2 FVKESK. The CDR3 region is CASSREQNTEAFF. The CDR3 bases are TGTGCCAGCAGCCGAGAGCAGAACACTGAAGCTTTCTTT.

This clonotype has only a few counts. This sequence joins TRBV12-3 or TRBV12-4 and TRBJ1-5, with D perhaps TRBD1 (5 bases). The CDR3 has 15 residues. V lost 5 bases to trimming and J lost 3 bases, with 14 bases between them. CDR3 amino acids: CASSTARQYNQPQHF. CDR3 bases: TGTGCCAGCAGTACCGCCCGACAGTACAATCAGCCCCAGCATTTT.

This clonotype turned up a few times. The chain couples TRBV29-1 to TRBJ1-1; the D gene is possibly TRBD1 (5 bases). V was trimmed by 6 bases and J by 1 base, leaving 12 bases between them. The germline gives CDR1 SQVTM, CDR2 ANQGSEA. The CDR3 consists of 13 residues. In DNA form, the CDR3 reads TGCAGCGTACTAAGACAGCAGAACACTGAAGCTTTCTTT. Amino acid sequence: CSVLRQQNTEAFF.

This clonotype was detected many times. The rearrangement links TRBV15 to TRBJ2-7; TRBD1 matches at 9 bases. Trimming removed 6 bases from V and 5 bases from J; junction bases left unmatched: 5. CDR1 and CDR2 from the germline V gene are LNHNV and YYDKDF (reference sequence). The CDR3 contains 13 residues. CDR3 in amino acids: CATRGDRVHEQYF. The CDR3 DNA sequence: TGTGCCACCAGGGGGGACAGGGTCCACGAGCAGTACTTC.

This clonotype was counted a few times. V is TRBV9 and J is TRBJ2-3; D gene ambiguous. Trimming removed 2 bases from V and 0 bases from J, with 13 bases in between. Germline loops: CDR1 SGDLS, CDR2 YYNGEE. The CDR3 contains 16 residues. The CDR3 DNA reads TGTGCCAGCAGCGTCGTATCCGGCGTAAGCACAGATACGCAGTATTTT. Residues: CASSVVSGVSTDTQYF.

This clonotype appeared many times. The genes are TRBV7-2 and TRBJ2-4, with a tentative D call TRBD1 (6 bases). There are 16 residues in the CDR3. V was cut by 1 base and J by 2 bases, with 12 bases left in between. Germline CDR1 and CDR2: SGHTA and FQGNSA. CDR3 sequence reads: CASSLEGVRTKNIQYF. In nucleotides, the CDR3 is TGTGCCAGCAGCTTAGAGGGGGTTCGAACCAAAAACATTCAGTACTTC.

V and J are TRBV3-1 and TRBJ1-2, with a tentative D call TRBD1 (5 bases). Between the trimmed V and J ends, which lost 0 bases and 6 bases, there was a span of 11 bases. Germline lookup yields CDR1 LGHDT and CDR2 YNNKEL (reference sequence). The CDR3 spans 14 residues. This CDR3 is CASSQDQGWDGYTF. The CDR3 region has the DNA TGTGCCAGCAGCCAAGATCAGGGCTGGGATGGCTACACCTTC.

V is TRBV28 and J is TRBJ1-6; D unresolved. The CDR3 is made up of 15 amino acids. V was trimmed by 5 bases and J by 1 base, leaving 9 bases between them. Germline CDR1 and CDR2: MDHEN and SYDVKM. The CDR3 bases are TGTGCCAGCAGTGGTAGGACGTCCTATAATTCACCCCTCCACTTT. This encodes CASSGRTSYNSPLHF.